This is a list of T cell receptor beta chains from one sample in a study of CD4 T cells in relation to SARS-CoV-2 and coronaviruses. The antigens these receptors bind are not known. The assay was immunoSEQ multiplex PCR, and TCRdb's table has in-frame clones only and misses some. The repertoire has tens of thousands of clones, 76% of them found once; the top ten carry 15% to 20%. Sequencing input: CD4+ T cells from PBMCs, cultured in vitro. Receptors were obtained from a human donor in good health. CDR3s leave out the opening cysteine and the closing phenylalanine or tryptophan.

TRBV4-2	TRBJ2-2	ASSLSGSFTGELF
TRBV24-1	TRBJ2-1	ATSDRQRGYNEQF
TRBV12-3/TRBV12-4	TRBJ2-5	ASSLNEETQY
TRBV2	TRBJ2-7	ASRSSYEQY
TRBV7-9	TRBJ2-2	ASSLEVDTGELF
TRBV2	TRBJ2-7	ASNLQGEVYEQY
TRBV6-4	TRBJ2-7	ASRGPAGEQY
TRBV19	TRBJ2-1	ASSMPGTSGRNEQF
TRBV28	TRBJ2-7	ASSLTRGHHEQY
TRBV7-9	TRBJ1-5	ASSPDRGNQPQH
TRBV6-6	TRBJ1-4	ATTDRGSSEKLF
TRBV27	TRBJ2-1	ASRQGWRESIWNEQF
TRBV28	TRBJ2-7	ASSFRAGHADDQPRRYEQY
TRBV5-1	TRBJ2-1	ASSLAFYRAGAYNEQF
TRBV6-4	TRBJ2-2	ASRLALNTGELF
TRBV5-1	TRBJ2-3	ASSPDSTSTDTQY
TRBV18	TRBJ1-3	ASSLNGDPSGNTIY